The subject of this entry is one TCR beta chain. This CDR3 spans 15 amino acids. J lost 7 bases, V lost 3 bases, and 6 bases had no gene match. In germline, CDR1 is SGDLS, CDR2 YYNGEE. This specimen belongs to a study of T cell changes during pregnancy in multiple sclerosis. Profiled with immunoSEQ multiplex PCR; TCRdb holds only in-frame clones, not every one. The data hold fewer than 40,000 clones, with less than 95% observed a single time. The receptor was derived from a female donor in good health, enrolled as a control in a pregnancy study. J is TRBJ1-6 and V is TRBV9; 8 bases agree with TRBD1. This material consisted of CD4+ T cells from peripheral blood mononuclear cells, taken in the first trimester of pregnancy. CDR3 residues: CASSAKGQVNSPLHF. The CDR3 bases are TGTGCCAGCAGCGCGAAGGGACAGGTCAATTCACCCCTCCACTTT.